This T cell receptor beta chain was recorded in a study of memory CD4+ T cells and cytomegalovirus serostatus. Overall study findings and caveats: A US-trained random forest predicted CMV serostatus with median AUC about 0.92.

The sort gate was single viable CD3+CD4+CD8-CD45RO+ cells for memory CD4+ T cells. Assay used: immunoSEQ multiplex PCR; TCRdb lists only in-frame clones, some missing. Of some 52,000 clones in the sample, roughly three quarters are singletons; the top ten hold 0.77%. Details on this clone: Its antigen remains unknown.

The CDR3 contains 17 residues. Losses at the gene ends were 0 bases for V and 5 bases for J; bases not matched to a gene: 11. From germline, CDR1 is LGHNA and CDR2 YNFKEQ. This sequence was found in an adult in good health and CMV-seronegative. Sequencing was carried out using memory CD4+ T cells from blood. The gene calls are TRBV4-2 and TRBJ2-5; 8 bases agree with TRBD2. CDR3 loop: CASSQDSSGGIRETQYF. The CDR3 DNA is TGTGCCAGCAGCCAAGATAGCAGCGGGGGTATAAGGGAGACCCAGTACTTC.